This TCR beta chain emerged from a study of CD4+ T cells in melanoma. Study-level findings and limits: In melanoma, neoantigen-specific CD4+ T cells reportedly differed in differentiation state. A reported correlation linked neoantigen-specific CD4+ T cells to CD8+, macrophage and B cell function.

The assay was immunoSEQ multiplex PCR, and TCRdb's table has in-frame clones only and misses some. The sample has some 10,000 clones, about two thirds seen once; the top ten hold approximately 16%. The germline CDR1 and CDR2 sequences are SGHKS and YYEKEE (reference sequence). The CDR3 has 17 residues. V gave up 4 bases and J gave up 5 bases; unmatched junction bases: 16. On this clone itself: Its antigen remains unidentified.

The V call is TRBV5-5, the J call TRBJ2-3, with 7 bases identical to TRBD2. Material for sequencing was cells from a culture (not recorded whether cultured in vitro). The source is a human donor with melanoma. The CDR3 loop reads CASSRDPGTIEGDTQYF. CDR3 in DNA: TGTGCCAGCAGCCGGGACCCGGGGACTATTGAGGGAGATACGCAGTATTTT.